The 23 T cell receptor beta chains below come from one sample, sequenced in a study of T cells in localized non-small cell lung cancer. Profiled with immunoSEQ multiplex PCR; TCRdb holds only in-frame clones, not every one. Counted here are 1,200 to 1,500 clones, approximately 22% occurring once; the ten biggest clones make up 15% to 20%. Sequencing used normal lung tissue next to the tumor, obtained before any cancer treatment. Every receptor here comes from a female donor at least 60 years old with stage I squamous cell lung carcinoma.

This clone is classed as medium-sized. V and J are TRBV11-3 and TRBJ1-1; D perhaps matches TRBD1 (6 bases). Deletions cut 3 bases from V and 4 bases from J, with 12 bases between. The germline CDR1 and CDR2 sequences are SGHNT and YENEEA. This CDR3 is 14 amino acids long. This chain's CDR3 is CASSFGGIGTEAFF. DNA for the CDR3: TGTGCCAGCAGCTTTGGGGGCATTGGCACTGAAGCTTTCTTT. Drawing the rest from reference TRBV11-3 and TRBJ1-1, the complete variable domain is EAGVVQSPRYKIIEKKQPVAFWCNPISGHNTLYWYLQNLGQGPELLIRYENEEAVDDSQLPKDRFSAERLKGVDSTLKIQPAELGDSAVYLCASSFGGIGTEAFFGQGTRLTVV.

This chain connects TRBV7-2 to TRBJ1-1; no clear D. Deletions cut 5 bases from V and 1 base from J, with 8 bases between. Germline CDR1 reads SGHTA; CDR2 reads FQGNSA. The CDR3 spans 13 residues. The CDR3, as DNA: TGTGCCAGCAGCCTCCAACGGAACACTGAAGCTTTCTTT. Residues: CASSLQRNTEAFF.

This clone was observed a few times. The CDR3 DNA follows: TGTGCCAGCAGCGTATCGACTAGCGAAGCCTACGAGCAGTACTTC. The encoded protein is CASSVSTSEAYEQYF. This chain uses TRBV9 with TRBJ2-7, with 8 positions matching TRBD2. Unmatched junction bases numbered 5, after V lost 1 base and J lost 2 bases. This CDR3 region has 15 residues. Germline CDR1 SGDLS, CDR2 YYNGEE.

The chain employs TRBV5-1 and TRBJ1-1; D remains unclear. The germline V and J ends were trimmed by 0 bases and 7 bases, with 16 bases remaining between them. Germline lookup yields CDR1 SGHRS and CDR2 YFSETQ. The CDR3 covers 15 residues. CDR3 DNA: TGCGCCAGCAGCTTGGAGGGTACTCCGAGTGTTGAAGCTTTCTTT. Translating gives CASSLEGTPSVEAFF. Together with reference TRBV5-1 and TRBJ1-1, the CDR3 gives the full variable domain: KAGVTQTPRYLIKTRGQQVTLSCSPISGHRSVSWYQQTPGQGLQFLFEYFSETQRNKGNFPGRFSGRQFSNSRSEMNVSTLELGDSALYLCASSLEGTPSVEAFFGQGTRLTVV.

The rearrangement joins TRBV19 to TRBJ1-1; D is undetermined. The CDR3 is made up of 14 amino acids. The V gene's germline CDR1 is LNHDA and CDR2 SQIVND (reference sequence). Trimming left V 5 bases short and J 10 bases short, with 20 bases between. CDR3 amino acids: CASSLEWVSISAFF. CDR3 nucleotides: TGTGCCAGTAGTCTCGAATGGGTGTCGATATCAGCTTTCTTT.

This clone was seen a handful of times. V gene TRBV7-1 combines with J gene TRBJ2-7; possibly TRBD1 for D (5 bases). TRBV7-1 is given ORF status, its function remaining uncertain. V was shortened by 4 bases and J by 3 bases, with 10 bases between the two germline ends. The CDR3 extends over 13 amino acids. The CDR3 nucleotides read TGTGCCAGCAGCTTAGGACAAGACTACGAGCAGTACTTC. It is translated as CASSLGQDYEQYF.

There are a few counts of this clone. The rearrangement uses TRBV4-1 and TRBJ2-3; 12 nucleotides align to TRBD2. Germline assignment: CDR1 MGHRA and CDR2 YSYEKL. The junction had 8 bases not matched to a gene; V was cut back by 2 bases and J by 2 bases. The CDR3 consists of 18 residues. CDR3 amino acids: CASSQSDLAGGATDTQYF. In DNA, the CDR3 is TGCGCCAGCAGCCAATCAGACCTAGCGGGGGGGGCCACAGATACGCAGTATTTT.

The chain employs TRBV6-8 and TRBJ2-3; no definite D call. The ends were cut back, 2 bases at V and 5 bases at J, with 8 bases in the middle. The CDR3 covers 13 residues. CDR1 is MNHGY and CDR2 is SAAAGT in the germline V gene. This CDR3 reads CASSYRWGDTQYF. The DNA for the CDR3 is TGTGCCAGCAGTTACAGGTGGGGAGATACGCAGTATTTT.

The chain employs TRBV12-5 and TRBJ2-2, with D tentatively TRBD1 (5 bases). The length of the CDR3 is 17 residues. Germline CDR1 reads LGHNT; CDR2 reads FRNRAP. The CDR3 sequence is CASTTDWVLWVAGELFF. CDR3 bases: TGTGCCAGCACGACAGACTGGGTACTTTGGGTTGCCGGGGAGCTGTTTTTT. Filled out from reference TRBV12-5 and TRBJ2-2, the complete variable domain reads DARVTQTPRHKVTEMGQEVTMRCQPILGHNTVFWYRQTMMQGLELLAYFRNRAPLDDSGMPKDRFSAEMPDATLATLKIQPSEPRDSAVYFCASTTDWVLWVAGELFFGEGSRLTVL.

This clone was counted between two and nine times. This chain uses TRBV9 with TRBJ1-2, with unresolved D. This CDR3 is 15 amino acids long. CDR1 SGDLS and CDR2 YYNGEE come from the germline V gene. V lost 5 bases and J 1 base, leaving 15 bases between the germline ends. Here the CDR3 reads CASRGGELGNYGYTF. CDR3 nucleotides: TGTGCCAGCAGGGGCGGGGAGTTGGGTAACTATGGCTACACCTTC.

This rearrangement joins TRBV29-1 to TRBJ1-5, with 7 bases that match TRBD1. Germline V gene sequence: CDR1 SQVTM, CDR2 ANQGSEA. The CDR3 runs 12 residues. V lost 4 bases, J lost 7 bases, and 4 bases stayed unmatched. The CDR3 DNA sequence: TGCAGCGTTGGACAGGGACGACAGCCCCAGCATTTT. Encoded protein: CSVGQGRQPQHF. The variable domain in full, with the rest retrieved from reference TRBV29-1 and TRBJ1-5, is SAVISQKPSRDICQRGTSLTIQCQVDSQVTMMFWYRQQPGQSLTLIATANQGSEATYESGFVIDKFPISRPNLTFSTLTVSNMSPEDSSIYLCSVGQGRQPQHFGDGTRLSIL.

Only a few counts were recorded for this clone. The gene calls are TRBV11-3 and TRBJ1-1; maybe TRBD1 (6 bases). V lost 8 bases, J lost 6 bases, and 19 bases lay in between. The CDR3 sequence is 14 residues long. Germline CDR1 and CDR2: SGHNT and YENEEA. The CDR3 nucleotides are TGTGCCAGCTACGCCCGGGGGGGCTGGTCTGAAGCTTTCTTT. The encoded protein is CASYARGGWSEAFF.

The chain employs TRBV6-8 and TRBJ2-3, with 7 bases identical to TRBD2. J gave up 1 base and V 6 bases, and 7 bases lay outside the gene matches. Germline lookup yields CDR1 MNHGY and CDR2 SAAAGT. CDR3 length equals 15 residues. The CDR3 here is CASRALAEGTDTQYF. As DNA, the CDR3 is TGTGCCAGCAGGGCCCTAGCGGAGGGCACAGATACGCAGTATTTT.

This chain connects TRBV30 to TRBJ1-3; TRBD1 might be the D (5 bases). The V gene lost 3 bases and the J gene lost 10 bases, with 16 bases spanning the gap. The CDR3 has 13 residues. From germline, CDR1 is GTSNPN and CDR2 SVGIG (reference sequence). CDR3 sequence reads: CAWSWGRLETIYF. The CDR3 bases are TGTGCCTGGAGCTGGGGGAGATTGGAGACCATATATTTT. The full variable domain, its missing parts supplied by reference TRBV30 and TRBJ1-3, is SQTIHQWPATLVQPVGSPLSLECTVEGTSNPNLYWYRQAAGRGLQLLFYSVGIGQISSEVPQNLSASRPQDRQFILSSKKLLLSDSGFYLCAWSWGRLETIYFGEGSWLTVV.

Here the CDR3 DNA reads TGTGCCAGCTCACCACTCCCTCCTGAACCTGGGGCCAACGTCCTGACTTTC. Translating gives CASSPLPPEPGANVLTF. The chain couples TRBV18 to TRBJ2-6; D unclear. V lost 1 base to trimming and J lost 2 bases, with 12 bases between them. From germline, CDR1 is KGHSH and CDR2 LQKENI. The CDR3 runs 17 residues.

This clone occurred a few times. V gene TRBV11-3 combines with J gene TRBJ1-2; no clear D gene. The germline V gene encodes CDR1 SGHNT and CDR2 YENEEA. Trimming removed 3 bases at V and 4 bases at J, with 12 bases between. This CDR3 spans 14 amino acids. CDR3 protein: CASSLGRNFYGYTF. The CDR3 nucleotides read TGTGCCAGCAGCTTGGGCCGCAACTTCTATGGCTACACCTTC.

The chain joins TRBV6-8 to TRBJ2-3, with 12 bases fitting TRBD2. In germline, CDR1 is MNHGY, CDR2 SAAAGT. The CDR3 contains 16 residues. Trimming removed 0 bases from V and 4 bases from J; junction bases left unmatched: 2. The CDR3 here is CASSYSASGGADTQYF. The CDR3 nucleotides are TGTGCCAGCAGTTACTCGGCTAGCGGGGGGGCAGATACGCAGTATTTT.

This clone was counted only a few times. This chain joins TRBV19 and TRBJ1-1; tentatively, D is TRBD1 (6 bases). The CDR3 extends over 15 amino acids. The germline V and J ends were trimmed by 3 bases and 6 bases, with 17 bases remaining between them. Germline V gene lookup returns CDR1 LNHDA and CDR2 SQIVND (reference sequence). CDR3 region: CASSIDGRGVAEAFF. The CDR3 bases are TGTGCCAGTAGTATTGACGGCAGGGGAGTTGCTGAAGCTTTCTTT.

This clone turned up a few times. The chain links TRBV30 to TRBJ1-2, with 12 bases aligning to TRBD1. The germline V gene encodes CDR1 GTSNPN and CDR2 SVGIG (reference sequence). The CDR3 is 17 amino acids. V gave up 4 bases and J gave up 2 bases; unmatched junction bases: 11. The CDR3 DNA reads TGTGCCTGGAACCCAGCACCGGGACAGGGGGCGAACTATGGCTACACCTTC. This sequence encodes CAWNPAPGQGANYGYTF.

This clone has just a few counts. The CDR3 reads CASSQDGNRYNEQFF. CDR3 nucleotides: TGCGCCAGCAGCCAAGATGGAAACAGATACAATGAGCAGTTCTTC. The chain is built from TRBV5-1 and TRBJ2-1, with D uncertain. Deletions cut 4 bases from V and 4 bases from J, with 15 bases between. Germline CDR1 and CDR2: SGHRS and YFSETQ. The CDR3 length is 15 residues.

The CDR3 DNA reads as TGTGCCAGTAGGCCCTGGACAGGTGGATCTGGGGCCAACGTCCTGACTTTC. Its protein is CASRPWTGGSGANVLTF. V gene TRBV19 combines with J gene TRBJ2-6, with TRBD1 matching over 7 bases. Trimming took 6 bases from V and 1 from J; bases not matched to a gene: 9. Germline values: CDR1 LNHDA, CDR2 SQIVND (reference sequence). CDR3 size: 17 residues. Variable domain in full (rest from reference TRBV19 and TRBJ2-6): DGGITQSPKYLFRKEGQNVTLSCEQNLNHDAMYWYRQDPGQGLRLIYYSQIVNDFQKGDIAEGYSVSREKKESFPLTVTSAQKNPTAFYLCASRPWTGGSGANVLTFGAGSRLTVL.

This clone is deemed medium-sized. This sequence joins TRBV11-3 and TRBJ2-2; 7 nucleotides match TRBD1. Losses at the gene ends were 5 bases for V and 5 bases for J; bases not matched to a gene: 11. The CDR3 covers 16 residues. Germline CDR1 is SGHNT and CDR2 is YENEEA. This chain's CDR3 is CASSLSETGYTGELFF. The CDR3 DNA reads as TGTGCCAGCAGCCTCTCCGAGACAGGGTATACCGGGGAGCTGTTTTTT.

By sample fraction, this clone is large. This chain uses TRBV29-1 with TRBJ2-5; D might be TRBD1 (6 bases). The CDR3 extends over 12 amino acids. V was trimmed by 5 bases and J by 1 base, leaving 8 bases between them. Germline CDR1 reads SQVTM; CDR2 reads ANQGSEA. Written as DNA, the CDR3 is TGCAGCGTTCGGACAGTCCAAGAGACCCAGTACTTC. Translation: CSVRTVQETQYF.